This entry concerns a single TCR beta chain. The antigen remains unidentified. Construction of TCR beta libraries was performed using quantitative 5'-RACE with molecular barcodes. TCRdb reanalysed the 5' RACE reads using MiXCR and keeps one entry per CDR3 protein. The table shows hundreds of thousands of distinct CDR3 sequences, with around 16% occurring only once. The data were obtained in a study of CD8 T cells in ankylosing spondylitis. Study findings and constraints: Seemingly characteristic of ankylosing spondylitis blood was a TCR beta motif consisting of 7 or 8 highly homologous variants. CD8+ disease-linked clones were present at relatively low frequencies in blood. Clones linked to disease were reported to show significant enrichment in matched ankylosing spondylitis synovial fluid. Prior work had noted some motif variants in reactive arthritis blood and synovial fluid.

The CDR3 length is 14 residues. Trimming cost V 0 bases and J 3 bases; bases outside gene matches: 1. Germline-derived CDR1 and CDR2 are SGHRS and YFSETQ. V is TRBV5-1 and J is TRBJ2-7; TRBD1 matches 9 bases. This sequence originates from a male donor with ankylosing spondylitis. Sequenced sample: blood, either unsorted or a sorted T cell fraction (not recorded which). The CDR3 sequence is CASSLGTGVYEQYF. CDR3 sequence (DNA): TGCGCCAGCAGCTTGGGGACAGGGGTCTACGAGCAGTACTTC.